Below, 9 T cell receptor beta chains from the same sample are listed, as sequenced in a study of blood T cell repertoires in COVID-19. The protocol was immunoSEQ multiplex PCR, while the TCRdb copy is restricted to in-frame clones and leaves out a portion. The repertoire holds hundreds of thousands of clones, with 80% to 90% as singletons. Sequenced sample: peripheral blood. The receptors were sampled from a woman in her forties who had recovered from COVID-19.

The rearrangement uses TRBV7-9 and TRBJ2-5; 9 bases are shared with TRBD1. The CDR3 has 14 residues. V was pared by 5 bases and J by 4 bases, with 5 bases of the junction left unmatched. Per the germline V gene, CDR1 is SEHNR and CDR2 is FQNEAQ (reference sequence). The CDR3 spells CASSPLTGGETQYF. In DNA form, the CDR3 reads TGTGCCAGCAGCCCTCTGACAGGGGGAGAGACCCAGTACTTC. Complete variable domain (other parts from reference TRBV7-9 and TRBJ2-5): DTGVSQNPRHKITKRGQNVTFRCDPISEHNRLYWYRQTLGQGPEFLTYFQNEAQLEKSRLLSDRFSAERPKGSFSTLEIQRTEQGDSAMYLCASSPLTGGETQYFGPGTRLLVL.

The rearrangement uses TRBV7-2 and TRBJ1-5; possibly TRBD1 for D (5 bases). CDR1 and CDR2 (germline): SGHTA, FQGNSA. The germline V and J ends were trimmed by 5 bases and 9 bases, with 20 bases remaining between them. The CDR3 is made up of 15 amino acids. CDR3 DNA sequence: TGTGCCAGCAGCCCTGGAAGCGGGGGTTTCGGGCCCCAGCATTTT. This codes for CASSPGSGGFGPQHF.

This clone has just one count. The chain is built from TRBV7-2 and TRBJ2-1, with TRBD1 identical over 10 bases. Trimming cost V 8 bases and J 6 bases; bases outside gene matches: 10. This CDR3 has 15 amino acids. Germline loops: CDR1 SGHTA, CDR2 FQGNSA. The CDR3 here is CASSLGTGASNEQFF. CDR3 in DNA: TGTGCCAGCTCCTTAGGGACAGGGGCAAGCAATGAGCAGTTCTTC.

The V gene is TRBV12-3 or TRBV12-4, the J gene TRBJ2-2; 7 bases are a match to TRBD2. V was pared by 6 bases and J by 10 bases, with 5 bases of the junction left unmatched. The CDR3 totals 12 residues. The CDR3 is CASSLAASELFF. The CDR3 nucleotides are TGTGCCAGCAGCCTAGCGGCCTCGGAGCTGTTTTTT.

Remarks on this clone: The junction departs from the called germline gene at one end, perhaps through a read error. The chain is built from TRBV6-5 and TRBJ1-2; D may be TRBD1 (5 bases). CDR1 is MNHEY and CDR2 is SVGAGI in the germline V gene. This CDR3 contains 14 residues. The CDR3 bases are TGTGCCAGCAGTTACGATGGGGCAGTCTATGCCTACACCTTC. It encodes CASSYDGAVYAYTF.

The chain is built from TRBV6-1 and TRBJ1-1, with D hard to call. The CDR3 spans 13 residues. V lost 0 bases and J 2 bases, leaving 4 bases between the germline ends. The germline V gene encodes CDR1 MNHNS and CDR2 SASEGT. The CDR3 DNA reads as TGTGCCAGCAGTGAAGCGAGTAACACTGAAGCTTTCTTT. It translates to CASSEASNTEAFF.

This clone was detected once. This chain uses TRBV5-1 with TRBJ2-5, with TRBD2 matching 7 bases. Germline V lookup: CDR1 SGHRS, CDR2 YFSETQ. The ends lost 2 bases at V and 5 bases at J; junction bases unmatched: 6. The CDR3 totals 14 residues. The CDR3 bases are TGCGCCAGCAGCTTCTCGGGGGAGGGGGAGACCCAGTACTTC. It is translated as CASSFSGEGETQYF.

The V gene is TRBV6-8, the J gene TRBJ2-7; D call uncertain. The CDR3 totals 12 residues. CDR1 is MNHGY, CDR2 SAAAGT, per germline. The V end lost 6 bases, the J end lost 9 bases, and 15 bases lay between the germline ends. The CDR3 is CASSSSAARQYF. Written as DNA, the CDR3 is TGTGCCAGCAGCTCCTCTGCGGCGAGGCAGTACTTC.

This rearrangement joins TRBV5-1 to TRBJ1-2, with TRBD1 matching over 9 bases. The V gene's germline CDR1 is SGHRS and CDR2 YFSETQ. V was pared by 0 bases and J by 7 bases, with 7 bases of the junction left unmatched. This CDR3 region has 15 residues. The CDR3 region has the DNA TGCGCCAGCAGCTTGGCCCTCGGGACAGGGCTTGGCTACACCTTC. Its translation is CASSLALGTGLGYTF.